This T cell receptor (beta chain) is drawn from a study of response to subunit inactivated influenza vaccine. After removal of 4 bases from V and 5 bases from J, the junction contained 6 bases not matched to a gene. The CDR3 loop spans 15 amino acids. Germline loops: CDR1 LNHDA, CDR2 SQIVND (reference sequence). Using its own MiXCR run on the RT-PCR reads, TCRdb lists one record per CDR3 protein. The sample comprises about half a million distinct CDR3 sequences, less than 30% of which are singletons, and approximately 2% rests with the top ten. Study conclusions and caveats: Each seasonal influenza vaccination recruits few new T cells, the authors suggested.

A few counts support this clonotype. Its antigen is still unknown. The sample here was CD4+ T cells sorted from PBMCs, taken 5 to 6 days after vaccination. The J gene is TRBJ1-5, the V gene TRBV19; 9 nucleotides align to TRBD1. The clonotype originates from a man in his fifties or sixties who received an inactivated influenza vaccine. The CDR3: CASSTGQGWDQPQHF. CDR3 sequence (DNA): TGTGCCAGTAGTACCGGACAGGGGTGGGATCAGCCCCAGCATTTT.